Following are 11 T cell receptor beta chains from one sample sequenced in a study of cytomegalovirus exposure and HLA in healthy donors. In the PCR, 60 Vbeta and 13 Jbeta primers were used. The repertoire was sequenced with immunoSEQ multiplex PCR; TCRdb's copy has only in-frame clones and lacks some. The table lists around 110,000 clones, roughly 76% of them singletons. The sequenced sample was PBMCs. The origin of the receptors is a man in his thirties or forties in good health and CMV-seronegative.

This clone showed up just a few times. This chain connects TRBV19 to TRBJ1-2; TRBD1 is a possible D gene (5 bases). Trimming left V 6 bases short and J 8 bases short, with 16 bases between. CDR3 size: 13 residues. Per the germline V gene, CDR1 is LNHDA and CDR2 is SQIVND (reference sequence). The CDR3 here is CASSQTVEKGYTF. The CDR3 DNA sequence: TGTGCCAGTAGCCAGACAGTTGAGAAGGGCTACACCTTC.

The chain uses TRBV9 and TRBJ2-7; 7 bases agree with TRBD1. The CDR3 is made up of 14 amino acids. Germline CDR1 SGDLS, CDR2 YYNGEE. J gave up 0 bases and V 3 bases, and 3 bases lay outside the gene matches. The CDR3 reads CASSEGDSSYEQYF. The CDR3 nucleotides read TGTGCCAGCAGCGAGGGGGACAGCTCCTACGAGCAGTACTTC.

This clone was counted a few times. This sequence joins TRBV18 and TRBJ1-2, with D possibly TRBD1 on 5 matching bases. The germline CDR1 and CDR2 sequences are KGHSH and LQKENI. Trimming removed 4 bases at V and 2 bases at J, with 11 bases between. The CDR3 is 14 amino acids. CDR3 in amino acids: CASSRDSINYGYTF. The CDR3 nucleotides are TGTGCCAGCTCACGCGACAGCATCAACTATGGCTACACCTTC.

The chain uses TRBV7-7 and TRBJ2-5; tentative D call: TRBD2 (6 bases). This CDR3 comprises 14 residues. V was clipped by 2 bases and J by 2 bases, with 9 bases between them. Germline V gene sequence: CDR1 SSHAT, CDR2 FNYEAQ (reference sequence). CDR3 nucleotide sequence: TGTGCCAGCAGCTTAAGGGGACTTCAAGAGACCCAGTACTTC. Protein sequence: CASSLRGLQETQYF. The whole variable domain, filled in from reference TRBV7-7 and TRBJ2-5, reads GAGVSQSPRYKVTKRGQDVTLRCDPISSHATLYWYQQALGQGPEFLTYFNYEAQPDKSGLPSDRFSAERPEGSISTLTIQRTEQRDSAMYRCASSLRGLQETQYFGPGTRLLVL.

The rearrangement joins TRBV5-6 to TRBJ2-1; TRBD1 matches 8 bases. The CDR3 covers 18 residues. Germline V gene lookup returns CDR1 SGHDT and CDR2 YYEEEE. Trimming cost V 1 base and J 3 bases; bases outside gene matches: 12. The CDR3 DNA follows: TGTGCCAGCAGCTTGCCCCGAGCGGACAGGGTTATCTACAATGAGCAGTTCTTC. It codes for CASSLPRADRVIYNEQFF.

This sequence joins TRBV14 and TRBJ1-5; weak D call: TRBD1 (5 bases). Deletions cut 0 bases from V and 0 bases from J, with 12 bases between. The CDR3 consists of 17 residues. Germline V gene lookup returns CDR1 SGHDN and CDR2 FVKESK. The CDR3 region has the DNA TGTGCCAGCAGCCAAGATAGGGGCAGATTTAGCAATCAGCCCCAGCATTTT. This translates into CASSQDRGRFSNQPQHF.

The rearrangement joins TRBV6-5 to TRBJ1-5, with D perhaps TRBD1 (5 bases). Trimming pared 5 bases from V and 2 bases from J, leaving 13 bases between. This CDR3 is 15 amino acids long. From germline, CDR1 is MNHEY and CDR2 SVGAGI. Here the CDR3 reads CASSHRGSGNQPQHF. CDR3 in DNA: TGTGCCAGCAGTCACCGGGGGTCTGGCAATCAGCCCCAGCATTTT.

This clone was picked up a small number of times. The chain uses TRBV19 and TRBJ1-2, with D unresolved. The CDR3 length is 13 residues. Germline V gene data show CDR1 as LNHDA and CDR2 as SQIVND (reference sequence). Trimming removed 3 bases from V and 2 bases from J, with 7 bases in between. The CDR3 DNA follows: TGTGCCAGTAGTATGTCAGCGAACTATGGCTACACCTTC. Translating gives CASSMSANYGYTF. The whole variable domain, remainder taken from reference TRBV19 and TRBJ1-2, is DGGITQSPKYLFRKEGQNVTLSCEQNLNHDAMYWYRQDPGQGLRLIYYSQIVNDFQKGDIAEGYSVSREKKESFPLTVTSAQKNPTAFYLCASSMSANYGYTFGSGTRLTVV.

The J gene is TRBJ2-1, the V gene TRBV4-3; 7 nucleotides agree with TRBD1. The junction had 7 bases not matched to a gene; V was cut back by 3 bases and J by 5 bases. CDR1 and CDR2 from the germline V gene are LGHNA and YSLEER. The CDR3 length is 15 residues. CDR3 loop: CASSQGFDRDNEQFF. In DNA, the CDR3 is TGCGCCAGCAGCCAGGGTTTTGACAGGGACAATGAGCAGTTCTTC.

V gene TRBV4-3 combines with J gene TRBJ2-7, with 7 bases aligning to TRBD1. The CDR3 is 14 amino acids. Germline V gene sequence: CDR1 LGHNA, CDR2 YSLEER. V was pared by 3 bases and J by 2 bases, with 4 bases of the junction left unmatched. For the CDR3, the DNA is TGCGCCAGCAGCCAGAGACAGGGTCCCTACGAGCAGTACTTC. It yields the protein CASSQRQGPYEQYF.

The CDR3 loop is CASRRPTAGLETQYF. The CDR3 DNA reads as TGCGCCAGCAGGAGACCCACCGCGGGGTTGGAGACCCAGTACTTC. The chain links TRBV10-1 to TRBJ2-5, with TRBD2 as a possible D gene (6 bases). CDR3 length: 15 residues. The germline V and J ends were trimmed by 6 bases and 5 bases, with 19 bases remaining between them. Per germline, CDR1 WNHNN and CDR2 SYGVQD (reference sequence).